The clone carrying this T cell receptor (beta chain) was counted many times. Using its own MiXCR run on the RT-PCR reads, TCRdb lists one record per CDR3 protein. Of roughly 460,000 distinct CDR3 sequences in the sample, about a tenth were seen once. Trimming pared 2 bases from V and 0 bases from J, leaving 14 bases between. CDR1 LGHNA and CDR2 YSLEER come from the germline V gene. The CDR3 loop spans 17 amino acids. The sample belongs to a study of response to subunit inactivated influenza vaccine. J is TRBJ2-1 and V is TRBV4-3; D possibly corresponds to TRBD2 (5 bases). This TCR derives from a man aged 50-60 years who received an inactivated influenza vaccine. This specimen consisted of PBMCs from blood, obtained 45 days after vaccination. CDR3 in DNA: TGCGCCAGCAGCCAAACCCCCCCTGGGAGCTCCTACAATGAGCAGTTCTTC. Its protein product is CASSQTPPGSSYNEQFF.